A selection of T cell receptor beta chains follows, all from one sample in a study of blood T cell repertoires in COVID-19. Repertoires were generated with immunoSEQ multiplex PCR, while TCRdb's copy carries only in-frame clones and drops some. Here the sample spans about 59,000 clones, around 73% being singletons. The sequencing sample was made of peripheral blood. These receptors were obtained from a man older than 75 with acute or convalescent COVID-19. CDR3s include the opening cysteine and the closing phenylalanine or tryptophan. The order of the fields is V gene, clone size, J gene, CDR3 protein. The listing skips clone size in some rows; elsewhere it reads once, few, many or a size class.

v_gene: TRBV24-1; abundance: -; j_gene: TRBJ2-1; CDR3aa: CATSDSGKNNEQFF
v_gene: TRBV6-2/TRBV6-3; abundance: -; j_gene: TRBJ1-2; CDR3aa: CASSSRYSSVDYTF
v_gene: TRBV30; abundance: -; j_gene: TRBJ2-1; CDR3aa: CAWGGLAGVSHNEQFF
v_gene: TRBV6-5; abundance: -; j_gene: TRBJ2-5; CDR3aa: CASREDWQRETQYF
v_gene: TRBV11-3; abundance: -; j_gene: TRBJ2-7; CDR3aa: CASSRQATSEGEQYF
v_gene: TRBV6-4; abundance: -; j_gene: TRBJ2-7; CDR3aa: CASSLLWYEQYF
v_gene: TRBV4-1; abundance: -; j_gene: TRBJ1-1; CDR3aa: CASNSNPARGPAGNTEAFF
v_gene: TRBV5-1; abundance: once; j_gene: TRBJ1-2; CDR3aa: CASSLEGTGEFSTF
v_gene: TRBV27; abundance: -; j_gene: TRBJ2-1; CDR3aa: CASSSGRVGVIF
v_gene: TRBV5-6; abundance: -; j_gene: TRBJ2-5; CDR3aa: CASSLMVAGETQYF